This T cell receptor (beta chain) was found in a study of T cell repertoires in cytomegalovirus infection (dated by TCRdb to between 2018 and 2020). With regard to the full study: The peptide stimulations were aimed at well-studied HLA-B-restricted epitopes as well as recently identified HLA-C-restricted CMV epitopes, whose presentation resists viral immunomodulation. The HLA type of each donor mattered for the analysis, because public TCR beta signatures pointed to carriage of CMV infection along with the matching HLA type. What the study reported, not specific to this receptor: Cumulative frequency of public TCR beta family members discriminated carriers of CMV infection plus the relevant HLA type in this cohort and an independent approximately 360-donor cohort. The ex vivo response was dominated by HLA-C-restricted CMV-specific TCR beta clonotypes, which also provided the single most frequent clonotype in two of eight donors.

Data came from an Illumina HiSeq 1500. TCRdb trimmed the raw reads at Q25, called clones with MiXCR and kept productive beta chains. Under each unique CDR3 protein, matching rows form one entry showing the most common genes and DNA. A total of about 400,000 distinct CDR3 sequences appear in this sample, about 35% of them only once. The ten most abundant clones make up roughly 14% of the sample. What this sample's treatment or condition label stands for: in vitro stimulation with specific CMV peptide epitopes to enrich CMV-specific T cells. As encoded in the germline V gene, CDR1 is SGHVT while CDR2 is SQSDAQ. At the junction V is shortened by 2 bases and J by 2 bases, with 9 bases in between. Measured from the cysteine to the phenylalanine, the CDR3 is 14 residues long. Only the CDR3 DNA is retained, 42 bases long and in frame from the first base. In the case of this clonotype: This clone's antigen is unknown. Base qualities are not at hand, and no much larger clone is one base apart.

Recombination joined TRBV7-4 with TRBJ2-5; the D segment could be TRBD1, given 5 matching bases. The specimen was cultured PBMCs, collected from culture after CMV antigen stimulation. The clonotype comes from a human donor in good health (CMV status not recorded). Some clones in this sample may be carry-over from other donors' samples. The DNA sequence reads TGTGCCAGCAGCTTAAACAGGAATCAAGAGACCCAGTACTTC. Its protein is CASSLNRNQETQYF.